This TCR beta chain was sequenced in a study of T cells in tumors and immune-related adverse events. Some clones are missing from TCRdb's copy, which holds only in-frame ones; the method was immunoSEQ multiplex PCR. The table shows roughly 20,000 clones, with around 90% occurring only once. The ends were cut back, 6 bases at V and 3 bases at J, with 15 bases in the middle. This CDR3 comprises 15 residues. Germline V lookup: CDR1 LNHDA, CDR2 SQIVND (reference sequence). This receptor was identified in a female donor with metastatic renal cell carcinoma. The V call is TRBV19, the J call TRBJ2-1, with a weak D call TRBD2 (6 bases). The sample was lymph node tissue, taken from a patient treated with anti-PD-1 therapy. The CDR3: CASSGRGTDYNEQFF. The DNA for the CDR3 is TGTGCCAGTAGCGGGAGAGGAACTGACTACAATGAGCAGTTCTTC.